One and the same sample provided the 20 T cell receptor beta chains below, sequenced in a study of T cells after yellow fever vaccination. MiXCR, applied by TCRdb to the 5' RACE reads, yields one record per CDR3 protein. The repertoire holds some 500,000 distinct CDR3 sequences, with roughly 12% as singletons. This specimen consisted of PBMCs, obtained on the day of the yellow fever booster vaccination. These receptors all stem from a man between 25 and 39 years old who received the YFV17D yellow fever vaccine.

V gene TRBV7-2 combines with J gene TRBJ2-7, with D perhaps matching TRBD2 (5 bases). The CDR3 has 15 amino acids. Germline V gene lookup returns CDR1 SGHTA and CDR2 FQGNSA. V was cut by 2 bases and J by 3 bases, with 14 bases left in between. The CDR3: CASSLLSGAGYEQYF. The CDR3 DNA reads TGTGCCAGCAGCTTACTCAGCGGAGCCGGCTACGAGCAGTACTTC.

This clonotype occurred a few times. The J gene is TRBJ1-4, the V gene TRBV12-3 or TRBV12-4, with D possibly matching TRBD1 (5 bases). Trimming cost V 4 bases and J 8 bases, with 14 bases left between them. This CDR3 comprises 14 residues. In DNA, the CDR3 is TGTGCCAGCAGTTCAGGGAGGGGAGGAGAAAAACTGTTTTTT. Translating gives CASSSGRGGEKLFF.

V gene TRBV6-5 combines with J gene TRBJ2-7; 7 nucleotides agree with TRBD2. V trimming: 2 bases; J trimming: 0 bases; junction bases outside the gene matches: 7. The germline CDR1 and CDR2 sequences are MNHEY and SVGAGI. CDR3 size: 16 residues. Here the CDR3 DNA reads TGTGCCAGCAGTTACCGACTAGCCCCCAGCTCCTACGAGCAGTACTTC. Residues: CASSYRLAPSSYEQYF.

CDR3 coding DNA: TGCAGTGCTAGAGCGCCGCCGGGACTAGCGGGAGCTTTCTACAATGAGCAGTTCTTC. Translated, it gives CSARAPPGLAGAFYNEQFF. V and J are TRBV20-1 and TRBJ2-1; 14 nucleotides align to TRBD2. The CDR3 totals 19 residues. Trimming cost V 1 base and J 3 bases; bases outside gene matches: 11. Germline V gene data show CDR1 as DFQATT and CDR2 as SNEGSKA (reference sequence).

This clonotype was seen more than once but under ten times. V is TRBV6-5 and J is TRBJ2-7, with 10 nucleotides matching TRBD1. This CDR3 spans 15 amino acids. V lost 2 bases to trimming and J lost 1 base; unmatched junction nucleotides: 2. Per germline, CDR1 MNHEY and CDR2 SVGAGI. CDR3 bases: TGTGCCAGCAGTTACCGGGACAGGGGATCCTACGAGCAGTACTTC. This encodes CASSYRDRGSYEQYF.

In its sample, this clonotype was seen a few times. The rearrangement uses TRBV28 and TRBJ1-1; D gene unclear. Germline-derived CDR1 and CDR2 are MDHEN and SYDVKM. V was trimmed by 1 base and J by 1 base, leaving 4 bases between them. The CDR3 is 13 amino acids. The chain's CDR3 is CASSLYRNTEAFF. DNA of the CDR3: TGTGCCAGCAGTTTATACAGGAACACTGAAGCTTTCTTT.

The chain is built from TRBV27 and TRBJ1-6, with D uncertain. V lost 4 bases to trimming and J lost 6 bases, with 4 bases between them. The CDR3 loop spans 12 amino acids. Germline lookup yields CDR1 MNHEY and CDR2 SMNVEV (reference sequence). This CDR3 reads CASSWPNSPLHF. DNA for the CDR3: TGTGCCAGCAGTTGGCCTAATTCACCCCTCCACTTT.

The table lists this clonotype with many counts. The chain has TRBV7-9 and TRBJ2-3; D unresolved. The V end lost 5 bases, the J end lost 4 bases, and 19 bases lay between the germline ends. The length of the CDR3 is 16 residues. In germline, CDR1 is SEHNR, CDR2 FQNEAQ (reference sequence). This chain's CDR3 is CASSTPRLPSPDTQYF. DNA for the CDR3: TGTGCCAGCAGCACACCCCGGCTCCCCTCCCCAGATACGCAGTATTTT.

The genes are TRBV6-2 or TRBV6-3 and TRBJ2-5; D gene unclear. The CDR3 is made up of 12 amino acids. V was cut by 5 bases and J by 4 bases, with 8 bases left in between. Germline CDR1 reads MNHEY; CDR2 reads SVGEGT. This CDR3 is CASSVAVETQYF. The DNA for the CDR3 is TGTGCCAGCAGTGTCGCCGTAGAGACCCAGTACTTC.

This clonotype has a count of ten or more. The CDR3 protein is CSVERQEKLFF. CDR3 nucleotides: TGCAGCGTTGAAAGACAGGAAAAACTGTTTTTT. V and J are TRBV29-1 and TRBJ1-4; D is possibly TRBD1 (5 bases). CDR1 SQVTM and CDR2 ANQGSEA come from the germline V gene. The CDR3 spans 11 residues. Trimming left V 2 bases short and J 8 bases short, with 6 bases between.

V is TRBV19 and J is TRBJ2-3, with D maybe TRBD1 (5 bases). CDR3 length: 14 residues. V lost 7 bases and J 1 base, leaving 12 bases between the germline ends. In germline, CDR1 is LNHDA, CDR2 SQIVND (reference sequence). The CDR3 coding sequence is TGTGCCAGTATGGACATCCGGGGCACAGATACGCAGTATTTT. This codes for CASMDIRGTDTQYF.

The chain links TRBV6-1 to TRBJ2-4; D tentatively fits TRBD1 or TRBD2 (6 bases each). Germline CDR1 MNHNS, CDR2 SASEGT. Deletions cut 9 bases from V and 16 bases from J, with 43 bases between. This CDR3 is 19 amino acids long. This chain's CDR3 is CARPIVAGGPCGLPWRRYF. CDR3 sequence (DNA): TGTGCCAGGCCTATAGTTGCTGGGGGGCCCTGTGGACTACCCTGGAGGCGTTACTTC.

A word on this clonotype: A read error may produce the germline difference seen at one junction end. The chain joins TRBV29-1 to TRBJ2-7; maybe TRBD1 (5 bases). Germline-derived CDR1 and CDR2 are SQVTM and ANQGSEA. This CDR3 contains 13 residues. The CDR3 DNA sequence: TGCAGCGTTGCTCAAGACAGAGCCTACGAGCTGTACTTC. Its translation: CSVAQDRAYELYF.

This chain uses TRBV10-3 with TRBJ1-2, with no clear D. CDR1 ENHRY and CDR2 SYGVKD come from the germline V gene. The germline V and J ends were trimmed by 3 bases and 4 bases, with 18 bases remaining between them. This CDR3 region has 16 residues. The DNA of the CDR3 is TGTGCCATCAGTGACCCAAAGCGCTCAGGACTCTATGGCTACACCTTC. Protein: CAISDPKRSGLYGYTF.

This clonotype was detected many times. The CDR3 region has the DNA TGTGCCAGCAGCTTACTCGACAGGGGCAAGGAGGGCTACACCTTC. This encodes CASSLLDRGKEGYTF. The chain couples TRBV7-8 to TRBJ1-2; 8 bases are shared with TRBD1. V lost 2 bases, J lost 8 bases, and 10 bases stayed unmatched. Per germline, CDR1 SGHVS and CDR2 FQNEAQ. The CDR3 contains 15 residues.

This clonotype has a handful of counts. V gene TRBV5-4 combines with J gene TRBJ1-2, with a tentative D call TRBD1 (6 bases). Between the trimmed V and J ends, which lost 3 bases and 3 bases, there was a span of 9 bases. The CDR3 consists of 13 residues. CDR1 SGHNT and CDR2 YYREEE come from the germline V gene (reference sequence). In DNA form, the CDR3 reads TGTGCCAGCAGCTGGGACAATGACTATGGCTACACCTTC. Translating it yields CASSWDNDYGYTF.

This clonotype turned up a few times. This chain joins TRBV7-2 and TRBJ2-1, with 9 positions matching TRBD2. The V segment lost 4 bases and the J segment 12 bases; nucleotides outside the gene matches: 10. This CDR3 has 14 amino acids. Germline values: CDR1 SGHTA, CDR2 FQGNSA. The CDR3 DNA follows: TGTGCCAGCAGCTCCAGGGGTAGCGGGGGTCCGCAGTTCTTC. This translates into CASSSRGSGGPQFF. The full variable domain, completed using reference TRBV7-2 and TRBJ2-1, is GAGVSQSPSNKVTEKGKDVELRCDPISGHTALYWYRQSLGQGLEFLIYFQGNSAPDKSGLPSDRFSAERTGGSVSTLTIQRTQQEDSAVYLCASSSRGSGGPQFFGPGTRLTVL.

This clonotype was picked up one time. The genes are TRBV29-1 and TRBJ2-3; D gene ambiguous. The CDR3 has 12 residues. CDR1 is SQVTM and CDR2 is ANQGSEA in the germline V gene. With 6 bases removed from V and 0 bases from J, the gap between germline ends came to 7 bases. The CDR3 spells CSVRESTDTQYF. CDR3 DNA: TGCAGCGTCCGAGAGAGCACAGATACGCAGTATTTT.

The table lists this clonotype with a few counts. The genes are TRBV21-1 and TRBJ1-1; TRBD1, as called in the table, went unchecked against the DNA. TRBV21-1 is labeled a pseudogene. The length of the CDR3 is 19 residues. The CDR3 here is CASSRRSSRDRVCSTEAFF. The CDR3 region has the DNA TGTGCCAGCAGCCGGCGGTCGTCCCGGGACAGGGTTTGTAGCACTGAAGCTTTCTTT.

This rearrangement joins TRBV12-3 or TRBV12-4 to TRBJ2-2; 8 bases line up with TRBD1. J lost 1 base, V lost 6 bases, and 4 bases had no gene match. This CDR3 comprises 15 residues. This CDR3 is CASRTQGVNTGELFF. CDR3 nucleotide sequence: TGTGCCAGCAGGACACAGGGGGTGAACACCGGGGAGCTGTTTTTT.